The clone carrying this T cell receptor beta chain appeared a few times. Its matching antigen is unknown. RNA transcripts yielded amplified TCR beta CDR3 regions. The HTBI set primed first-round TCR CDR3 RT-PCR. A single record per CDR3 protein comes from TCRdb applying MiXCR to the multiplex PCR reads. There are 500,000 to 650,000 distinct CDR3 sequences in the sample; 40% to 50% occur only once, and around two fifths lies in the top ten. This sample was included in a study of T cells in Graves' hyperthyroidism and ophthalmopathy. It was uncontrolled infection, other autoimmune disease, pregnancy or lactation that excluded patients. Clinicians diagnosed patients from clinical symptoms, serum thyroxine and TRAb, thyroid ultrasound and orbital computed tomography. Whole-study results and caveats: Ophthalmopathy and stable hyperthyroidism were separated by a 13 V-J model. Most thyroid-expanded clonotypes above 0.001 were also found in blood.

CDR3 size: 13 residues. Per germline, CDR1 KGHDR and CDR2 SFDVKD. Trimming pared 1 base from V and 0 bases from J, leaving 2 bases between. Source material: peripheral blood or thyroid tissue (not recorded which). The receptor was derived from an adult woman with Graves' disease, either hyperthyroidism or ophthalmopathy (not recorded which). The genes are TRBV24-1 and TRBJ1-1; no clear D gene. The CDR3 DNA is TGTGCCACCAGTGATTTCATGAACACTGAAGCTTTCTTT. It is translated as CATSDFMNTEAFF.